This is a list of T cell receptor beta chains from one sample in a study of cytomegalovirus exposure and HLA in healthy donors. TCRdb's copy holds only in-frame clones and misses some; the assay was immunoSEQ multiplex PCR. The sample consists of about 86,000 clones, about two thirds of them appearing once. The sample consisted of PBMCs. The receptors were gathered from a man in his sixties in good health and CMV-seronegative. Both conserved end residues are part of each CDR3.

V: TRBV14
J: TRBJ2-3
CDR3: CASSQDFGDTQYF

V: TRBV9
J: TRBJ1-1
CDR3: CASSVMGSPRPNTEAFF

V: TRBV29-1
J: TRBJ2-3
CDR3: CSVETSGRTDTQYF

V: TRBV4-1
J: TRBJ1-5
CDR3: CASSQDPRGNQPQHF

V: TRBV5-1
J: TRBJ2-1
CDR3: CASKRGLAGGSEQFF

V: TRBV7-2
J: TRBJ1-5
CDR3: CASSLAEGVQPQHF

V: TRBV12-5
J: TRBJ1-6
CDR3: CASGPPRAPGSPLHF

V: TRBV5-5
J: TRBJ2-3
CDR3: CASSLAGADRLTDTQYF

V: TRBV2
J: TRBJ1-4
CDR3: CAAAGGVNEKLFF

V: TRBV18
J: TRBJ1-1
CDR3: CASRKVQGNTEAFF

V: TRBV7-2
J: TRBJ1-1
CDR3: CASSPSHLNTEAFF

V: TRBV6-1
J: TRBJ2-2
CDR3: CASCRQGANTGELFF

V: TRBV5-4
J: TRBJ2-7
CDR3: CASSPTQTSQREQYF

V: TRBV6-5
J: TRBJ1-1
CDR3: CASSYSGGVTEAFF

V: TRBV18
J: TRBJ2-3
CDR3: CASSPLASTDTQYF

V: TRBV7-2
J: TRBJ2-1
CDR3: CASSLWASGGTGTNEQFF

V: TRBV19
J: TRBJ2-2
CDR3: CASRLTRRADTGELFF

V: TRBV4-1
J: TRBJ1-5
CDR3: CASSQPRGGRVVNQPQHF

V: TRBV7-9
J: TRBJ2-7
CDR3: CSSSLVTLAGPYEQYF

V: TRBV7-6
J: TRBJ2-5
CDR3: CASSPRGVRETQYF

V: TRBV28
J: TRBJ2-2
CDR3: CASTAPWGRGTGELFF

V: TRBV6-5
J: TRBJ1-1
CDR3: CASSYRQKNTEAFF

V: TRBV29-1
J: TRBJ1-1
CDR3: CSTEGDTEAFF

V: TRBV6-1
J: TRBJ2-7
CDR3: CASIRDRGSYEQYF

V: TRBV5-4
J: TRBJ2-2
CDR3: CASSLWASGGAGELFF

V: TRBV6-5
J: TRBJ2-3
CDR3: CASSSRGVSTDTQYF

V: TRBV7-8
J: TRBJ1-3
CDR3: CASSLVLGPAGNTIYF

V: TRBV1
J: TRBJ2-3
CDR3: CTSSQGEREATLRDTQYF

V: TRBV5-4
J: TRBJ2-3
CDR3: CASSPTSGTTDTQYF

V: TRBV19
J: TRBJ1-3
CDR3: CASRVSDRGLSGNTIYF

V: TRBV18
J: TRBJ1-1
CDR3: CASSPSTGVWTEAFF

V: TRBV28
J: TRBJ1-1
CDR3: CASSYGGQNTEAFF

V: TRBV2
J: TRBJ1-1
CDR3: CASRSPTGGVGEAFF

V: TRBV19
J: TRBJ1-5
CDR3: CASSISGGDSNQPQHF

V: TRBV6-5
J: TRBJ1-1
CDR3: CASSPQGNTEAFF

V: TRBV29-1
J: TRBJ2-7
CDR3: CSVSRMGQGHEQYF